The rows below give T cell receptor beta chains drawn from one sample of a study of T cell responses to AZD1222 COVID-19 vaccine. Profiled with immunoSEQ multiplex PCR; TCRdb holds only in-frame clones, not every one. The table records 160,000 or so clones, about nine tenths of them present only once. The sequences come from peripheral blood, collected on day 0 of AZD1222 vaccination. The source of these receptors is an adult in good health. CDR3s leave out the opening cysteine and the closing phenylalanine or tryptophan.

v_gene	CDR3aa
TRBV11-2	ASSTGGTTYYEQY
TRBV28	ASSRLGQGNYGYT
TRBV12-3/TRBV12-4	ASSWGDGTEAF
TRBV6-2/TRBV6-3	ASSYSDSTPTTNEKLF
TRBV4-1	ASSQYGGAGEKLF
TRBV7-2	ASSSQAGPKGYT
TRBV9	ASSVDAPHYNEQF
TRBV18	ASSPPVTGSYEQY
TRBV10-3	AISESVGNQPQH
TRBV3-1/TRBV3-2	ASSPRGFQPQH
TRBV7-2	ASRQGSNYGYT
TRBV27	ASSSTGVYGYT
TRBV5-6	ASSLSPSEHQPQH
TRBV19	ASSTADTFSYEQY
TRBV28	ASSPPSTGTEAF
TRBV20-1	SATDEAGGYNEQF
TRBV3-1/TRBV3-2	ASRWSATKAKNQPQH
TRBV2	ASSGGRGTEAF
TRBV4-2	ASSRNGLEAF
TRBV29-1	SARGQTNTEAF
TRBV19	ASSIGGSNQPQH
TRBV19	ASSIELEFPTNEKLF
TRBV7-6	ASSLEPKSNTGELF
TRBV9	ASSREGLNSGNTIY
TRBV6-1	ASSELRGAGETQY
TRBV28	ASRSSNYGYT
TRBV13	ASSAGAGTRGHEQY
TRBV5-3	ARSLRDTIY
TRBV7-2	ASSFMARNSPLH